This T cell receptor beta chain is from a study of beta chain features in type 1 diabetes. Study observations and caveats: The study found moderately but significantly shorter TCRB CDR3s in all four CD4+ subsets of Type 1 diabetes patients.

V lost 4 bases, J lost 3 bases, and 10 bases stayed unmatched. Germline V CDR1 and CDR2: SGHNT, YYREEE (reference sequence). The CDR3 contains 17 residues. As for this clone: What it binds is unknown.

Every bit of the isolated RNA underwent reverse transcription, so sequencing read expressed TCRB transcripts. The table came from immunoSEQ multiplex PCR; TCRdb's copy has only in-frame clones and leaves some out. The table shows 400,000 to 550,000 clones, with approximately 10% occurring only once. The chain joins TRBV5-4 to TRBJ2-5, with 12 bases lining up with TRBD1. Sequencing used naive CD4+ T cells from blood. This TCR derives from a woman aged 18-30 years in good health. DNA for the CDR3: TGTGCCAGCAGCCCGGGACAGGGGGCACAAAGGGAAGAGACCCAGTACTTC. This codes for CASSPGQGAQREETQYF.